This T cell receptor beta chain is from a study of cytomegalovirus exposure and HLA in healthy donors (dated by TCRdb to 2016 to 2017). Background for the entire study: According to an earlier analysis of a few hundred of the donors, roughly 180 million T cells yielded 117 million unique TCR beta sequences and about 300 Gb of sequence data. Donor age, sex, ethnicity and CMV serostatus were compiled alongside the repertoire data. The study aimed to test whether signatures of past pathogen exposure could be identified by cataloging public T cell receptors. Rather than drawing on any new phenotypic data, the later analysis identified candidate immune exposures from TCR beta sequences and the way those sequences occurred across donors. All discovery cohort repertoires had been generated using a single sequencing platform. In a later analysis, previously published TCR beta repertoires from more than 500 donors were re-analyzed and high-resolution HLA genotyping was added so that TCR occurrence patterns could be studied. Of the approximately 400 genotyped donors, more than 75% were placed in the genetic ancestry cluster associated with self-reported Caucasian donors. Both class I and class II loci were covered by HLA typing, at four-digit resolution. The study combined high-throughput TCR immunosequencing, statistical association of individual TCRs with disease status, and machine learning to predict cytomegalovirus infection status. To decide whether each TCR beta V gene segment behaved as functional or pseudogenic, an earlier analysis of fewer than 750 of the donors relied on high-throughput TCR beta sequencing. Genome-wide SNP genotypes for about 65% of the roughly 700 donors were used in a later genetic analysis, which treated that subset as a discovery cohort. Using immunosequencing, the study profiled T cell repertoires from 550 to 750 subjects and related those repertoires to cytomegalovirus serostatus. Roughly 300 gigabases of sequencing data and approximately 92 million unique TCR sequences made up an early release that covered some 640 HLA-typed donors. Along with the roughly 670-subject first cohort, a separate validation cohort of over a hundred different subjects was used. Among 300 to 500 genotyped donors of the cohort, an average of around 240,000 unique TCR beta nucleotide sequences was sequenced per donor, of which about 19% were non-productive. Roughly five DR-DQ haplotypes were treated as single units for association and clustering because of strong linkage in the cohort. The number of typed donors differed by locus: about 629-640 for A, B, C, DRB1 and DQB1; 522 for DQA1; over 600 for DPA1; and around 470 for DPB1.

In total, 600 or so healthy bone marrow donors made up the cohort. At the time of sampling, every cohort member was nominally healthy, though immune exposures that went unrecorded were likely present. The donor was CMV seronegative and belonged to the group of 352 seronegative cohort members. Each donor provided a peripheral blood sample, and peripheral blood mononuclear cells were used for TCR beta sequencing. The Qiagen DNeasy Blood Extraction Kit was used to extract genomic DNA from the blood cell samples. The cysteine opens and the phenylalanine closes a CDR3 of 16 amino acids. Only the CDR3 DNA stays, 48 bases, in frame from base 1. Sequences SEHNR (CDR1) and FQNEAQ (CDR2) are obtained from the germline V gene (reference sequence). Germline trimming amounts to 5 bases on V and 4 bases on J, with 10 as the count of junction bases outside the gene matches. Study-level results and caveats: Because HLA typing was missing for some donors at each locus, association tests included only the typed subset. A further reported finding was that TCR beta sequences accurately predicted the HLA-A and HLA-B alleles for most subjects in the first cohort. In a later analysis, the rate of TCR association differed among HLA loci, with DRB1 alleles having the most associated TCRs and HLA-C alleles having the fewest. In a later genetic analysis, fewer N-insertions in productive TCRs were reported among donors in an Asian-associated ancestry cluster than the approximately 670-donor mean. Most CMV-associated TCR beta chains appeared to be HLA-restricted in a later analysis, and the HLA associations seemed to be driven largely by CMV exposure. In this cohort, only TCR beta chains were sequenced, and detectable features were limited by the absence of alpha or paired-chain data. Across donors, most TCR sequences were observed very rarely, whereas some public TCRs were present in many individuals. The sequencing pipeline was judged likely to have produced a cluster of highly shared sequence variants as a technical artifact. A later analysis reported that several top co-occurrence clusters appeared linked to parvovirus B19, influenza, CMV and Epstein-Barr virus. In both the original and validation cohorts, the classifier was reported to diagnose cytomegalovirus status with high specificity and sensitivity. The authors suggested that the approach could potentially be generalized to other disease states and immunological phenotypes. Linkage disequilibrium might explain the correlated functional status among segregating V segments, but an unknown experimental factor could not be excluded. Some IMGT-functional V segments, including TRBV6-2 and TRBV6-3, could not be distinguished by the 87-base-pair reads and were therefore excluded. The study gave a list of 150 to 200 TCR beta chains associated with cytomegalovirus. In a later genetic analysis, a missense DCLRE1C variant was associated with V-gene and J-gene trimming of TCR beta chains, and the association was replicated in an independent cohort. In a later analysis, HLA-associated TCR beta chains were found to be more clonally expanded and to have lower generation probabilities than equally common non-associated chains. In an earlier analysis of approximately 590 of the donors, most TCR beta V segments appeared in productive rearrangements about 87% or about 30% of the time, broadly matching IMGT annotations. Presence/absence analyses assumed roughly uniform sequencing depth across donors, an assumption that may not hold. Because counts were too low, roughly 18 rarely observed V segments, including chromosome 9 orphons, were left out of the earlier analysis of approximately 500 of the donors. For the cohort, immune exposure information was limited to CMV serostatus. Assigning TCR associations to individual alleles was difficult when HLA alleles, especially DR and DQ, strongly co-occurred. A few of the identified cytomegalovirus-associated TCR beta chains were confirmed in vitro to be specific for cytomegalovirus antigens. Specific HLA alleles were associated with 16,951 TCR beta sequences at a false discovery rate of 0.05 in a later analysis.

On this clone: Its antigen target is currently unknown. No per-base quality is available; no much larger clone lies one base away.

Library generation was performed with the immunoSEQ multiplex PCR assay. For the multiplex PCR, a mixture combining 60 forward primers for TCR Vbeta segments and 13 reverse primers for TCR Jbeta segments was used. A multiplex PCR assay on genomic DNA amplified the CDR3 region of rearranged TCR beta genes. The amplified TCR beta libraries were sequenced on the Illumina HiSeq System as 87-base-pair reads. Concerning the study's data processing: A later analysis tallied roughly 78 million unique TCR beta chains across the 700 or so repertoires, and some 10 million of those chains were shared by two or more donors. A nearest-neighbor algorithm error-corrected the raw reads and collapsed the reads into unique sequences, merging closely related sequences to remove PCR and sequencing errors. Alignment of CDR3 sequences to IMGT reference sequences was used to assign V, D and J gene segments. For a sequence to be retained, a match of at least six nucleotides was required to both a V gene segment and a J gene segment. Rearrangements were called productive when the CDR3 lacked stop codons and stayed in frame with V and J; all others were non-productive. CDR3 was defined according to IMGT convention as the region running from the second conserved V-encoded cysteine to the conserved J-encoded phenylalanine. The earlier analysis of more than 450 of the donors excluded sequences that lacked an unambiguous match to a single V gene segment. In an earlier analysis of around 590 of the donors, a V segment was called functional when productive rearrangements were above 56.7%, and segregating when the standard deviation between donors exceeded 5%. A statistical classification framework was built for diagnosing cytomegalovirus status from the catalog of TCR beta chain sequences. In a later analysis, V and J genes were assigned by comparing TCR nucleotide sequences against IMGT/GENE-DB human TR gene sequences. In a later analysis, CDR3 sequences and most-parsimonious VDJ recombination scenarios were assigned using the TCRdist pipeline. In a later analysis, every TCR beta chain was defined by the combination of its CDR3 amino acid sequence and its V-gene family, and reads without a unique V-gene family were dropped. A later analysis removed 550 to 650 highly shared, low-generation-probability nucleotide sequences to deal with suspected cross-contamination and a sequencing artifact. In a later analysis, a clonal expansion index for each public chain was calculated from normalized within-repertoire ranks of inferred template counts. Generation probabilities in a later analysis came from a VDJ recombination model fitted to out-of-frame rearrangements, and those results were checked against IGoR. Hypergeometric tests were used in a later analysis to score TCR-TCR, TCR-HLA and TCR-CMV co-occurrence, with a repertoire-size bias correction applied to the TCR pairs. In a later analysis, false discovery rates were estimated by permuting HLA or CMV assignments 20 times. A later analysis grouped co-occurring TCRs with DBSCAN, adding TCRdist sequence similarity when clustering within HLA-allele-positive subsets. Co-occurrence clustering excluded repertoires with fewer than 30,000 or more than 120,000 public chains, plus five with anomalous nucleotide sharing. TCRdb holds this immuneACCESS table with in-frame rearrangements only. Some clones are missing; in checked studies, unresolved V genes explain under half, and the rest has no known cause. V and J calls and clone size are as listed in that table; D and trimming were resolved from the DNA. The sample yields around 150,000 clones; more than 70% were counted once. The top ten hold 0.85% to 1.4% of the sample.

Recombination connected TRBV7-9 to TRBJ1-1, with 10 bases aligning to TRBD1. The sequence came from a male donor in good health and CMV-seronegative. The sample was PBMCs. The DNA sequence reads TGTGCCAGCAGCCCTGGGACAGGGGAGAGGAGCACTGAAGCTTTCTTT. It translates as CASSPGTGERSTEAFF. Extended through the reference TRBV7-9 and TRBJ1-1 proteins, this CDR3 yields the full variable domain: DTGVSQNPRHKITKRGQNVTFRCDPISEHNRLYWYRQTLGQGPEFLTYFQNEAQLEKSRLLSDRFSAERPKGSFSTLEIQRTEQGDSAMYLCASSPGTGERSTEAFFGQGTRLTVV.